This entry features one TCR beta chain sequence. Cohort 3 donors were reported recovered after two negative PCRs, clearance, or symptom resolution. The sample comes from a study of blood T cell repertoires in COVID-19. Repertoires were generated with immunoSEQ multiplex PCR, while TCRdb's copy carries only in-frame clones and drops some. The sample records a few hundred thousand clones, more than 85% being singletons. Germline assignment: CDR1 SGHRS and CDR2 YFSETQ. The J segment lost 0 bases and the V segment lost 2 bases, leaving 5 bases of the junction unmatched. The CDR3 contains 16 residues. Sequencing was done on a sample of PBMCs or T cells enriched from blood (not recorded which). The clonotype was recovered from a man in his forties or fifties who had recovered from COVID-19. The chain combines TRBV5-1 with TRBJ2-1; 7 bases are shared with TRBD1. The CDR3 protein is CASSLDRASSYNEQFF. In DNA, the CDR3 is TGCGCCAGCAGCTTAGACAGGGCCAGCTCCTACAATGAGCAGTTCTTC.